This T cell receptor beta chain was found in a study of CD8+CD57+ T cells in acquired aplastic anemia. Study-level information: Isolated CD4+ and CD8+ cells, once sorted, yielded DNA averaging about 3 ug.

This clonotype was counted ten times or more. The use of genomic DNA as template underpinned the TCR beta VDJ and CDR3 profiling. A single record per CDR3 protein comes from TCRdb applying MiXCR to the reads. The data hold about 170,000 distinct CDR3 sequences, with roughly 48% observed a single time. Patients chosen for sequencing had shown CD8+CD57+ cell expansion by flow cytometry. Every patient presented with severe acquired aplastic anemia. The sequenced sample was sorted CD4+, CD8+, or CD8+CD57+ T cells (not recorded which) from PBMCs. The source of this sequence is a human donor with aplastic anemia.

The CDR3 region is CASSLGRSGGAEDTQYF. CDR3 DNA sequence: TGTGCCAGCAGCCTCGGGAGGAGCGGGGGGGCTGAGGATACGCAGTATTTT. This chain uses TRBV14 with TRBJ2-3, with TRBD2 matching over 10 bases. The CDR3 covers 17 residues. Looked up from germline, CDR1 is SGHDN and CDR2 is FVKESK. V was clipped by 4 bases and J by 6 bases; unmatched bases: 13.